Presented here are 11 T cell receptor beta chains from one specimen sequenced in a study of post-analysis software for immune sequencing data. Whole-study results and caveats: Four or five TRBV segments occurring more often in patients than controls included TRBV5-6, TRBV5-1 and TRBV20-1.

The authors incorporated unique molecular identifiers into the TCR beta cDNA libraries. TCRdb ran MiXCR on the PCR reads and lists one entry per CDR3 protein. Counted here are hundreds of thousands of distinct CDR3 sequences, around 64% occurring once; the ten biggest clones make up roughly 12%. No antigen has been assigned to these receptors. Sequenced sample: blood. The receptor source for this set is a girl aged 2 to 10 with multiple sclerosis.

The chain links TRBV5-1 to TRBJ2-1; 12 bases agree with TRBD2. Trimming cost V 5 bases and J 0 bases; bases outside gene matches: 6. Germline values: CDR1 SGHRS, CDR2 YFSETQ. This CDR3 has 17 residues. The CDR3 DNA sequence: TGCGCCAGCAGTCCTACTAGCGGGGGGTCCTCCTACAATGAGCAGTTCTTC. Its translation: CASSPTSGGSSYNEQFF.

The chain couples TRBV7-8 to TRBJ2-7; possibly TRBD1 for D (6 bases). There are 16 residues in the CDR3. V dropped 5 bases and J dropped 0 bases, with 17 bases sitting between them. Germline V lookup: CDR1 SGHVS, CDR2 FQNEAQ. Here the CDR3 reads CASSPIRQEYSYEQYF. The CDR3 DNA is TGTGCCAGCAGCCCCATTAGACAGGAGTACTCCTACGAGCAGTACTTC.

This rearrangement joins TRBV7-9 to TRBJ2-7; 7 bases map to TRBD1. There are 14 residues in the CDR3. Germline CDR1 SEHNR, CDR2 FQNEAQ (reference sequence). Trimming at V came to 4 bases and at J to 3 bases, leaving 6 bases not matched to a gene. CDR3 sequence (DNA): TGTGCCAGCAGCTGGGCCGGGACAGACTACGAGCAGTACTTC. It specifies CASSWAGTDYEQYF. Based on the CDR3 plus reference TRBV7-9 and TRBJ2-7, the full variable domain is DTGVSQNPRHKITKRGQNVTFRCDPISEHNRLYWYRQTLGQGPEFLTYFQNEAQLEKSRLLSDRFSAERPKGSFSTLEIQRTEQGDSAMYLCASSWAGTDYEQYFGPGTRLTVT.

The chain uses TRBV14 and TRBJ2-4; the D is unclear. The length of the CDR3 is 12 residues. Looked up from germline, CDR1 is SGHDN and CDR2 is FVKESK. Trimming removed 1 base from V and 8 bases from J, with 6 bases in between. The CDR3 DNA reads TGTGCCAGCAGCCAAGCCCGGGACATTCAGTACTTC. Its translation is CASSQARDIQYF.

This sequence joins TRBV11-2 and TRBJ2-1; D is ambiguous. The germline V gene has CDR1 SGHAT and CDR2 FQNNGV. Trimming removed 2 bases at V and 0 bases at J, with 11 bases between. CDR3 size: 16 residues. For the CDR3, the DNA is TGTGCCAGCAGCTTATTTGGAGAGAGCTCCTACAATGAGCAGTTCTTC. It is translated as CASSLFGESSYNEQFF.

The chain links TRBV7-9 to TRBJ2-6; no clear D gene. This CDR3 has 14 residues. The V gene's germline CDR1 is SEHNR and CDR2 FQNEAQ (reference sequence). Trimming took off 0 bases at V and 6 bases at J, with 6 bases between the two ends. CDR3 amino acids: CASSLAGQANVLTF. The CDR3 bases are TGTGCCAGCAGCTTAGCTGGCCAGGCCAACGTCCTGACTTTC.

J is TRBJ2-4 and V is TRBV29-1; D might be TRBD1 or TRBD2, each matching 5 bases. The length of the CDR3 is 16 residues. V lost 5 bases to trimming and J lost 3 bases, with 20 bases between them. From germline, CDR1 is SQVTM and CDR2 ANQGSEA. CDR3 DNA sequence: TGCAGCGTTATCGGCGTAGGGACCGCTGACAAAAACATTCAGTACTTC. This sequence encodes CSVIGVGTADKNIQYF.

This sequence joins TRBV20-1 and TRBJ2-5, with TRBD2 identical over 12 bases. The V gene's germline CDR1 is DFQATT and CDR2 SNEGSKA (reference sequence). The length of the CDR3 is 14 residues. The junction had 3 bases not matched to a gene; V was cut back by 2 bases and J by 5 bases. The CDR3 protein is CSARLGLAGETQYF. The CDR3 coding sequence is TGCAGTGCTAGACTTGGACTAGCGGGGGAGACCCAGTACTTC.

The chain combines TRBV12-3 or TRBV12-4 with TRBJ2-1; D may be TRBD1 (5 bases). Trimming removed 6 bases at V and 7 bases at J, with 7 bases between. This CDR3 has 11 amino acids. The DNA of the CDR3 is TGTGCCAGCAGACGGACAAATGAGCAGTTCTTC. Protein: CASRRTNEQFF.

This clonotype occurred once. The V gene is TRBV5-5, the J gene TRBJ2-3, with TRBD1 as a possible D gene (6 bases). The V end was cut by 5 bases, the J end by 3 bases, with 13 bases between. CDR3 length: 14 residues. Germline CDR1 SGHKS, CDR2 YYEKEE (reference sequence). CDR3 bases: TGTGCCAGCAGGGACAGCCACCCAACAGATACGCAGTATTTT. It specifies CASRDSHPTDTQYF.

This sequence joins TRBV10-2 and TRBJ2-1; TRBD2 aligns across 10 bases. The CDR3 is 14 amino acids. Trimming removed 6 bases from V and 4 bases from J; junction bases left unmatched: 3. Per the germline V gene, CDR1 is WSHSY and CDR2 is SAAADI. The CDR3 loop is CASSQLAGYNEQFF. Here the CDR3 DNA reads TGCGCCAGCAGCCAACTAGCGGGATACAATGAGCAGTTCTTC.